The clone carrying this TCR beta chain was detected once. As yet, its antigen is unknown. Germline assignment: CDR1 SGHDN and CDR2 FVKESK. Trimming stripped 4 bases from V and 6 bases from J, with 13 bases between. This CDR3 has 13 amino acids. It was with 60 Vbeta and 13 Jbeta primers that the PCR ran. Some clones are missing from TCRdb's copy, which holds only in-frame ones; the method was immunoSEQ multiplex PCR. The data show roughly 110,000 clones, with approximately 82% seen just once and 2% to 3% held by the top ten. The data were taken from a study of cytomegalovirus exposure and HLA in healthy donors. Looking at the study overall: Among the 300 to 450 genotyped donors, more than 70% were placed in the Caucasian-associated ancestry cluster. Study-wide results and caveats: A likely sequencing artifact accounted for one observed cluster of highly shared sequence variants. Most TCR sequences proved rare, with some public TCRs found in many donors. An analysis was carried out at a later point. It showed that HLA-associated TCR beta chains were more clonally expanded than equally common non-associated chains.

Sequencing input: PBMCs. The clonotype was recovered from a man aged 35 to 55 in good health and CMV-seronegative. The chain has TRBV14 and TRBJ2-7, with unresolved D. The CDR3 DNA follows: TGTGCCAGCAGCCCCGCCCCCTACGGCGAGCAGTACTTC. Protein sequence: CASSPAPYGEQYF.